This TCR beta chain was sequenced during a study of T cell responses to AZD1222 COVID-19 vaccine. Overall study results and limits: Donors were mostly white British, more females; clonal diversity possibly underestimated. Baseline seropositivity occurred in only a handful of AZD1222 recipients. Scientists sampled the repertoires only once the peak T cell response had passed. Spike-specific TCR breadth and depth rose after two AZD1222 doses.

Germline-derived CDR1 and CDR2 are SGHRS and YFSETQ. V lost 0 bases and J lost 3; bases outside the gene matches: 5. This CDR3 contains 16 residues. This table comes from immunoSEQ multiplex PCR, and its TCRdb copy is limited to in-frame clones, with some not included. The sample shows roughly 200,000 clones, around 94% of them seen only once. As regards this clone: The antigen is undetermined.

The source is an adult in good health. This chain links TRBV5-1 with TRBJ2-3; 9 bases are shared with TRBD2. Material: peripheral blood, obtained on day 0 of AZD1222 vaccination. The CDR3 protein is CASSLGAGGTTDTQYF. CDR3 coding DNA: TGCGCCAGCAGCTTGGGAGCGGGGGGTACAACAGATACGCAGTATTTT.